This is a list of T cell receptor beta chains from one sample in a study of T-cell memory formation after mild COVID-19. A single record per CDR3 protein comes from TCRdb applying MiXCR to the 5' RACE reads. The table has around 140,000 distinct CDR3 sequences, approximately 5.7% seen once. The sample taken for sequencing was PBMCs or a T cell subset sorted from them (not recorded which). These receptors came from an adult woman who had mild COVID-19 (a few samples of this study predate the infection). Cell type and time point are not known. CDR3s include the opening cysteine and the closing phenylalanine or tryptophan. A D gene is named only where the DNA matches it firmly. A row's size may be missing; if present it is once, few, many or a size class.

TRBJ2-2,few,TRBV29-1,TRBD2,CSAAGTSGNTGELFF,TGCAGCGCAGCCGGGACTAGCGGGAACACCGGGGAGCTGTTTTTT
TRBJ1-6,many,TRBV27,.,CASRNGASRRNSPLHF,TGTGCCAGCAGAAACGGCGCCAGCAGAAGAAATTCACCCCTCCACTTT
TRBJ2-7,.,TRBV19,.,CASRGSGAPYEQYF,TGTGCCAGTAGGGGGTCGGGGGCGCCCTACGAGCAGTACTTC
TRBJ2-3,many,TRBV6-1,TRBD1,CASSLTQGVTTDTQYF,TGTGCCAGCAGTTTAACTCAGGGGGTTACAACAGATACGCAGTATTTT
TRBJ2-4,many,TRBV4-2,TRBD2,CASSPSLSGVENIQYF,TGTGCCAGCAGCCCGTCACTGAGCGGGGTAGAAAACATTCAGTACTTC
TRBJ2-1,few,TRBV20-1,TRBD2,CSARGTNLNDNEQFF,TGCAGTGCTAGGGGGACTAATTTAAACGACAATGAGCAGTTCTTC
TRBJ2-3,.,TRBV29-1,TRBD1,CSVYRGTGGYTDTQYF,TGCAGCGTCTACCGCGGGACAGGGGGGTACACAGATACGCAGTATTTT
TRBJ2-1,few,TRBV28,TRBD2,CASSFPTSASSYNEQFF,TGTGCCAGCAGTTTCCCGACTAGCGCGAGCTCCTACAATGAGCAGTTCTTC
TRBJ1-1,.,TRBV23-1,.,CASSQVVYLDTEAFF,TGCGCCAGCAGTCAAGTCGTATACCTGGACACTGAAGCTTTCTTT
TRBJ2-7,.,TRBV20-1,.,CSARGVTGAHEQYF,TGCAGTGCTAGAGGAGTAACGGGAGCCCATGAGCAGTACTTC
TRBJ2-6,.,TRBV5-6,.,CASSLADSGANVLTF,TGTGCCAGCAGCTTGGCGGACTCTGGGGCCAACGTCCTGACTTTC
TRBJ2-2,.,TRBV6-5,.,CASSYDIVGELFF,TGTGCCAGCAGTTACGATATTGTCGGGGAGCTGTTTTTT
TRBJ2-7,few,TRBV6-5,.,CASRGGTGARGEQYF,TGTGCCAGCAGGGGGGGGACAGGCGCTAGAGGGGAGCAGTACTTC
TRBJ2-7,.,TRBV14,TRBD2,CASSQDGHGRRDREQYF,TGTGCCAGCAGCCAAGATGGGCACGGGAGGCGGGACCGCGAGCAGTACTTC
TRBJ2-3,many,TRBV7-2,.,CASSPYSDTQYF,TGTGCCAGCAGCCCCTATTCGGATACGCAGTATTTT
TRBJ2-7,.,TRBV28,.,CATLGTTLYEQYF,TGTGCCACGTTGGGGACCACACTTTACGAGCAGTACTTC
TRBJ1-5,many,TRBV5-1,TRBD1,CASSLDRGGQPQHF,TGCGCCAGCAGCTTGGACAGGGGCGGACAGCCCCAGCATTTT
TRBJ2-3,many,TRBV27,.,CASTSIGGTQYF,TGTGCCAGCACCTCCATCGGCGGGACGCAGTATTTT
TRBJ1-2,.,TRBV6-2/TRBV6-3,.,CASSNSVSGGYTF,TGTGCCAGCAGCAACAGTGTCTCAGGGGGCTACACCTTC
TRBJ1-1,few,TRBV19,.,CASTTKSRGDTEAFF,TGTGCCAGTACCACTAAAAGCCGAGGGGACACTGAAGCTTTCTTT
TRBJ2-1,.,TRBV7-8,TRBD2,CASSLGPSGTSGTSYNEQFF,TGTGCCAGCAGCTTGGGGCCCTCTGGGACTAGCGGAACCTCCTACAATGAGCAGTTCTTC
TRBJ1-1,many,TRBV12-3/TRBV12-4,TRBD1,CASSRRDSENEAFF,TGTGCCAGCAGCCGGAGGGACAGCGAGAACGAAGCTTTCTTT
TRBJ2-5,many,TRBV7-7,TRBD1,CASSRSWTGDKTQYF,TGTGCTAGCAGCCGCTCATGGACAGGGGATAAGACCCAGTACTTC
TRBJ2-5,.,TRBV5-1,TRBD2,CASSLAGTSGKETQYF,TGCGCCAGCAGCTTGGCCGGGACTAGCGGAAAAGAGACCCAGTACTTC
TRBJ2-5,.,TRBV7-3,.,CASSSGAGWSETQYF,TGTGCCAGCAGCTCAGGGGCAGGGTGGTCGGAGACCCAGTACTTC
TRBJ2-3,many,TRBV7-9,.,CASSWTGTGAQYF,TGTGCCAGCAGCTGGACCGGGACCGGGGCGCAGTATTTT
TRBJ2-1,few,TRBV3-1,TRBD1,CASSLRTGGANEQFF,TGTGCCAGCAGCCTCAGGACAGGGGGCGCGAATGAGCAGTTCTTC
TRBJ2-3,many,TRBV12-3/TRBV12-4,.,CASTQEGYTQYF,TGTGCCAGCACCCAGGAGGGGTATACGCAGTATTTT
TRBJ2-1,few,TRBV29-1,.,CSFRRTLYNEQFF,TGCAGCTTCAGGAGGACTCTCTACAATGAGCAGTTCTTC
TRBJ1-6,many,TRBV5-1,TRBD1,CASSFNPDRANSPLHF,TGCGCCAGCAGCTTCAATCCGGACAGGGCTAATTCACCCCTCCACTTT
TRBJ2-1,many,TRBV7-6,.,CASSPTVTLYNEQFF,TGTGCCAGCAGCCCGACAGTTACGCTCTACAATGAGCAGTTCTTC
TRBJ2-1,many,TRBV29-1,TRBD2,CSVEDWIAGGYEQFF,TGCAGCGTTGAAGATTGGATAGCGGGGGGCTATGAGCAGTTCTTC
TRBJ2-6,.,TRBV18,.,CASSLGLGSSGANVLTF,TGTGCCAGCTCACTAGGGCTAGGAAGCTCTGGGGCCAACGTCCTGACTTTC
TRBJ2-7,many,TRBV7-2,.,CASSSRGASPYEQYF,TGTGCCAGCAGCTCGAGAGGGGCTAGTCCCTACGAGCAGTACTTC
TRBJ2-7,many,TRBV20-1,TRBD1,CSARTQGRQYF,TGCAGTGCGAGGACACAGGGGAGGCAGTACTTC
TRBJ2-2,.,TRBV5-1,.,CASSLRGPETGELFF,TGCGCCAGCAGCTTGCGGGGGCCGGAGACCGGGGAGCTGTTTTTT
TRBJ1-6,few,TRBV6-1,.,CASMLQGGTLHF,TGTGCCAGCATGCTACAGGGTGGGACCCTCCACTTT
TRBJ1-2,.,TRBV5-5,TRBD1,CASSLVGTGGFGYTF,TGTGCCAGCAGCTTGGTTGGGACAGGGGGATTTGGCTACACCTTC
TRBJ2-1,many,TRBV30,.,CAWRALGRTNEQFF,TGTGCCTGGAGGGCCCTCGGACGGACCAATGAGCAGTTCTTC
TRBJ1-6,.,TRBV12-3/TRBV12-4,TRBD1,CASSLRRDRGNSPLHF,TGTGCCAGCAGTTTAAGACGGGACAGGGGAAACTCACCCCTCCACTTT
TRBJ2-1,many,TRBV7-8,TRBD1,CASSLVRTGRNEQFF,TGTGCCAGCAGCTTGGTAAGGACAGGGCGGAATGAGCAGTTCTTC
TRBJ1-2,.,TRBV6-6,.,CASIGKGFYGYTF,TGTGCCAGCATCGGAAAAGGGTTTTATGGCTACACCTTC
TRBJ2-1,many,TRBV7-9,.,CASSLGGGASYNEQFF,TGTGCCAGCAGCCTCGGCGGGGGCGCGTCCTACAATGAGCAGTTCTTC
TRBJ1-3,many,TRBV6-5,.,CASSYSRAGRGNTIYF,TGTGCCAGCAGTTACTCTAGGGCAGGGCGAGGAAACACCATATATTTT
TRBJ2-7,.,TRBV7-6,.,CASSPNGGVLGYEQYF,TGTGCCAGCAGCCCCAATGGGGGTGTACTGGGCTACGAGCAGTACTTC
TRBJ2-2,many,TRBV5-1,TRBD1,CASRPTGVTGELFF,TGCGCCAGCAGACCGACAGGGGTCACCGGGGAGCTGTTTTTT
TRBJ2-1,.,TRBV11-3,TRBD2,CASSLGLAAGLRQFF,TGTGCCAGCAGCTTGGGACTAGCGGCGGGGCTTCGGCAGTTCTTC
TRBJ2-7,.,TRBV7-2,TRBD1,CASSLGQGTGEQYF,TGTGCCAGCAGCTTAGGACAGGGTACGGGTGAGCAGTACTTC
TRBJ2-5,.,TRBV14,.,CASSKNSGTASETQYF,TGTGCCAGCAGCAAAAACTCGGGGACCGCATCCGAGACCCAGTACTTC
TRBJ1-6,few,TRBV25-1,.,CASSGGARGMWNSPLHF,TGTGCCAGCAGTGGGGGGGCGAGGGGGATGTGGAATTCACCCCTCCACTTT